What follows are 6 T cell receptor beta chains derived from one specimen sequenced in a study of blood T cell repertoires in COVID-19. Method: immunoSEQ multiplex PCR; TCRdb's copy keeps in-frame clones and lacks some. Of 75,000 to 95,000 clones listed, 84% were seen once; the top ten hold just under 25%. Sequenced input: peripheral blood. The receptor source for this set is a man aged 60-69 years with acute or convalescent COVID-19.

The V call is TRBV27, the J call TRBJ2-5; D is unresolved. V shed 3 bases and J shed 0 bases, with 5 bases lying between them. The CDR3 has 13 amino acids. The germline CDR1 and CDR2 sequences are MNHEY and SMNVEV (reference sequence). As DNA, the CDR3 is TGTGCCAGCAGTTTTAAATACCAAGAGACCCAGTACTTC. It translates to CASSFKYQETQYF.

This chain joins TRBV4-2 and TRBJ2-3; tentatively, D is TRBD1 (5 bases). The CDR3 totals 15 residues. Germline V lookup: CDR1 LGHNA, CDR2 YNFKEQ. Trimming took off 0 bases at V and 6 bases at J, with 13 bases between the two ends. CDR3 sequence reads: CASSQDGVSGDTQYF. The CDR3 DNA sequence: TGTGCCAGCAGCCAAGATGGGGTCTCAGGGGATACGCAGTATTTT.

The chain links TRBV5-1 to TRBJ2-5; TRBD2 matches at 9 bases. CDR1 SGHRS and CDR2 YFSETQ come from the germline V gene. This CDR3 is built from 16 residues. V lost 0 bases and J lost 3; bases outside the gene matches: 6. CDR3 in amino acids: CASSLAVLAGKETQYF. As DNA, the CDR3 is TGCGCCAGCAGCTTGGCCGTACTAGCGGGCAAAGAGACCCAGTACTTC.

This clone occurred once. The V call is TRBV14, the J call TRBJ2-1; D is perhaps TRBD2 (6 bases). The ends were cut back, 4 bases at V and 6 bases at J, with 19 bases in the middle. Germline V gives CDR1 SGHDN, CDR2 FVKESK. This CDR3 comprises 16 residues. The CDR3: CASSPLGLGGRNEQFF. DNA of the CDR3: TGTGCCAGCAGCCCCCTCGGGCTGGGGGGACGCAATGAGCAGTTCTTC.

The chain recombines TRBV5-1 with TRBJ2-2; D possibly corresponds to TRBD1 (6 bases). Per the germline V gene, CDR1 is SGHRS and CDR2 is YFSETQ. Trimming left V 7 bases short and J 7 bases short, with 17 bases between. This CDR3 region has 14 residues. CDR3 sequence: CASGTGIRGGELFF. In nucleotides, the CDR3 is TGCGCCAGCGGTACCGGGATCAGGGGCGGGGAGCTGTTTTTT.

This rearrangement joins TRBV6-1 to TRBJ2-7; 7 nucleotides match TRBD2. V lost 5 bases, J lost 7 bases, and 8 bases stayed unmatched. Per the germline V gene, CDR1 is MNHNS and CDR2 is SASEGT. This CDR3 spans 13 amino acids. The DNA for the CDR3 is TGTGCCAGCAGTTCCTCCGGGGGGTGGGAGCAGTACGTC. Translation: CASSSSGGWEQYV.